This record concerns one T cell receptor beta chain sequence. The CDR3 totals 20 residues. CDR1 is SGHDN and CDR2 is FVKESK in the germline V gene. With V trimmed by 0 bases and J by 2 bases, 12 bases remained unmatched. The sample belongs to a study of lymphopenia after photon versus proton radiotherapy. The protocol was immunoSEQ multiplex PCR, while the TCRdb copy is restricted to in-frame clones and leaves out a portion. The table lists roughly 57,000 clones, around four fifths of them singletons. The chain recombines TRBV14 with TRBJ2-2; 10 bases are a match to TRBD2. Material: peripheral blood, obtained from a patient treated with photon-based radiotherapy. The origin of this receptor is a middle-aged man with gastric cancer. CDR3 in DNA: TGTGCCAGCAGCCAAGACTTTACTAGCGGGGAGGGGCCCAACACCGGGGAGCTGTTTTTT. Translation gives CASSQDFTSGEGPNTGELFF.